This TCR beta chain was obtained from a study of early T cells in non-severe SARS-CoV-2 infection. Study overall: Unsorted whole-blood RNA was sequenced in bulk, leaving chains unpaired. Study-level findings and limits: A preference for anti-spike CD8 responses marked VDJdb matching, which missed private and CD4 specificities.

The CDR3 is made up of 13 amino acids. Germline V gene sequence: CDR1 SNHLY, CDR2 FYNNEI. V lost 6 bases, J lost 6 bases, and 5 bases stayed unmatched. Remarks on this clonotype: Its target is unknown.

The library protocol tagged individual cDNA molecules with unique molecular identifiers. Using its own MiXCR run on the 5' RACE reads, TCRdb lists one record per CDR3 protein. The table has about 33,000 distinct CDR3 sequences, less than 8.5% seen once; the top ten hold just over 4%. The rearrangement joins TRBV2 to TRBJ2-1; 7 bases agree with TRBD2. The TCR was taken from an adult who was a healthcare worker with PCR-confirmed SARS-CoV-2 infection or an uninfected control (not recorded which). The sample consisted of whole blood. Here the CDR3 DNA reads TGTGCCAGCAGGGGGGAGGGCATCAATGAGCAGTTCTTC. This translates into CASRGEGINEQFF. The full variable domain, with the rest looked up from reference TRBV2 and TRBJ2-1, is EPEVTQTPSHQVTQMGQEVILRCVPISNHLYFYWYRQILGQKVEFLVSFYNNEISEKSEIFDDQFSVERPDGSNFTLKIRSTKLEDSAMYFCASRGEGINEQFFGPGTRLTVL.